The present T cell receptor beta chain was sequenced within a study of CD8 T cells in ankylosing spondylitis. Points from the study as a whole: The study looked at matched synovial fluid samples from ankylosing spondylitis patients. Disease-linked clones were reported to be significantly enriched there. Disease-linked clones bore a CD8+ phenotype and were relatively rare in peripheral blood. Blood of patients with ankylosing spondylitis appeared to be characterized by a TCR beta motif of about 8 highly homologous variants.

From germline, CDR1 is SEHNR and CDR2 FQNEAQ (reference sequence). The CDR3 covers 16 residues. V lost 0 bases, J lost 4 bases, and 5 bases stayed unmatched. This clonotype was picked up one time. What it recognizes is unknown. Quantitative 5'-RACE with molecular barcodes produced the TCR beta libraries. Via MiXCR, TCRdb re-called the 5' RACE reads, giving one row per CDR3 protein. The repertoire holds fewer than 400,000 distinct CDR3 sequences, with around 24% as singletons. The sequencing sample was made of blood, either unsorted or a sorted T cell fraction (not recorded which). The chain couples TRBV7-9 to TRBJ2-4; 8 nucleotides match TRBD2. This clonotype was obtained from a male donor with ankylosing spondylitis. The CDR3 here is CASSLARVAGKNIQYF. DNA of the CDR3: TGTGCCAGCAGCTTAGCGAGAGTAGCGGGGAAAAACATTCAGTACTTC.